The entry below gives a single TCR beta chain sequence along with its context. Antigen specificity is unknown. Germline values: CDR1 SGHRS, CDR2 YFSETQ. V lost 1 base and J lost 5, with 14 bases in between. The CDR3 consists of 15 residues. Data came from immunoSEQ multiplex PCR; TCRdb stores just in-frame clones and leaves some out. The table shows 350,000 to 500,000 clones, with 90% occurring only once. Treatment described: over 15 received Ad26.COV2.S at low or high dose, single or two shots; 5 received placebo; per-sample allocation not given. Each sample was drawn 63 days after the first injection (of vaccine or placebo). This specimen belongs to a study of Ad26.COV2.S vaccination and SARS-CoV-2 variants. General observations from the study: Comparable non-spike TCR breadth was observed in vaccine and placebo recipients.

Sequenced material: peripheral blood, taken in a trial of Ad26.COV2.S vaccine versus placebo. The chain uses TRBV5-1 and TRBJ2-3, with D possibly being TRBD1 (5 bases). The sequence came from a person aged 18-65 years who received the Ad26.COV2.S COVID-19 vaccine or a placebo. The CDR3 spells CASSLTGRPQDTQYF. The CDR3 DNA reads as TGCGCCAGCAGCTTGACAGGACGTCCACAAGATACGCAGTATTTT.